This TCR beta chain comes out of a study of T cell clonotyping in hematopoietic cell transplantation. General study findings and limits: Higher Inverse Simpson Index values in graft donor and pretransplant recipient predicted broader posttransplant TCR diversity. Without cell sorting, CD4 versus CD8 contributions remain unresolved. Few recipient clonotypes overlapped donors; over 95% were de novo at given depth. Recipient TCR diversity dropped after transplant; expanded clonotypes rose from day 30 to 180.

The CDR3 is made up of 15 amino acids. CDR1 is SGHNT, CDR2 YYREEE, per germline (reference sequence). With 1 base clipped from V and 8 bases from J, the junction kept 3 bases outside the gene matches. This clone has a single count. Its antigen remains unknown. The data were produced by immunoSEQ multiplex PCR, yet TCRdb's version contains in-frame clones alone and is incomplete. In the table there are thousands of clones, 79% of which are singletons. The input for sequencing was peripheral blood mononuclear cells, taken at the time of graft-versus-host disease after allogeneic stem cell transplant. The TCR originated in a female patient between 50 and 60 years old who had an allogeneic stem cell transplant from an unrelated donor, so the T cells may come from the graft donor. Some clones in this sample may be carry-over from other donors' samples. The chain recombines TRBV5-4 with TRBJ2-1; 13 nucleotides match TRBD2. The CDR3 spells CASSLTSGGAHEQFF. The CDR3 DNA is TGTGCCAGCAGCTTGACTAGCGGGGGGGCTCATGAGCAGTTCTTC.